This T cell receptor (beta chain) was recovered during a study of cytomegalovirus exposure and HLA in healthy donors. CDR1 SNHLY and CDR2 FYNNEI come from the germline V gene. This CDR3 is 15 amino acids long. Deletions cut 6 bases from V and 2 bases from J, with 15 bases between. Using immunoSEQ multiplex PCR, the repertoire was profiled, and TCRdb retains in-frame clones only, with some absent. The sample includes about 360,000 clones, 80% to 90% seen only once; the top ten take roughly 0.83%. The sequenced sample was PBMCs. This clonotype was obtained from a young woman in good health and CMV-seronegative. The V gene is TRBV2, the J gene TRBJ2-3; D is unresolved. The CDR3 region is CASSTRLTHTDTQYF. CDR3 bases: TGTGCCAGCAGCACACGACTGACTCACACAGATACGCAGTATTTT.